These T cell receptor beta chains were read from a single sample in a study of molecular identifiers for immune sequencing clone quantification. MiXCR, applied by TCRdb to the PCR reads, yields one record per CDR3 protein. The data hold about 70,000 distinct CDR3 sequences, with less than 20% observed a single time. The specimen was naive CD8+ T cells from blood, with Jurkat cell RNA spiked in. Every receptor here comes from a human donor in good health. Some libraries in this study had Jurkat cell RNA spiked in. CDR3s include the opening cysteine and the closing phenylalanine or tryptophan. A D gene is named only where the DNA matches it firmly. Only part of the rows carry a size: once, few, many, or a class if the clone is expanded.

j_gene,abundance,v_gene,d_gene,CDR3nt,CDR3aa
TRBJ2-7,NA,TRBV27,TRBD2,TGTGCCAGCGGTTTGGGACTAGCGGGTTCAAGCTCCTACGAGCAGTACTTC,CASGLGLAGSSSYEQYF
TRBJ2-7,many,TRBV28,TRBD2,TGTGCCAGCAGTTTAGTCGTGAGCGGGAGTTACGAGCAGTACTTC,CASSLVVSGSYEQYF
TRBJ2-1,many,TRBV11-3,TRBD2,TGTGCCAGCAGCCCGGGGACTAGCGAGTTTTCCTACAATGAGCAGTTCTTC,CASSPGTSEFSYNEQFF
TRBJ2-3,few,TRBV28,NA,TGTGCCAGCACCCCCGCTGGCCAAAGCACAGATACGCAGTATTTT,CASTPAGQSTDTQYF
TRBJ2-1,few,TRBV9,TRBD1,TGTGCCAGTCAGGGCCCGGGACAGGGGGAGTATGGCTCCTACAATGAGCAGTTCTTC,CASQGPGQGEYGSYNEQFF
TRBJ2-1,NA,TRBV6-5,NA,TGTGCCAGCAGTGTGGCCCCCCCGGGACTCCTAAGGAATGAGCAGTTCTTC,CASSVAPPGLLRNEQFF
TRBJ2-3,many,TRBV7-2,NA,TGTGCCAGCAGCCCCGGACTTGAGAGCACAGATACGCAGTATTTT,CASSPGLESTDTQYF
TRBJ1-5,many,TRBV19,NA,TGTGCCAGTAGTATAAATTGGCAGGGTCATCAGCCCCAGCATTTT,CASSINWQGHQPQHF
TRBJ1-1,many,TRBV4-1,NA,TGCGCCAGCAGCCCGCAGTGGAACACTGAAGCTTTCTTT,CASSPQWNTEAFF
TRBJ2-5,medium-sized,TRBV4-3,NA,TGCGCCAGCAGCCAAGATGTCCACCCTAAAGAGACCCAGTACTTC,CASSQDVHPKETQYF
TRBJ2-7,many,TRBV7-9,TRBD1,TGTGCCAGCAGCCGACAGGGTGCCTACGAGCAGTACTTC,CASSRQGAYEQYF
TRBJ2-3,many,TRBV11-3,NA,TGTGCCAGCAGCTCGAGAACCGGGGGTACGCAGTATTTT,CASSSRTGGTQYF
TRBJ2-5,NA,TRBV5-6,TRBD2,TGTGCCAGCAGCTTGGGTGGGGGACTAAAGCACTTC,CASSLGGGLKHF
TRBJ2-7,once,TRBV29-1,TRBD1,TGCAGCATTGAACCAGCGGGGGAGGGCCCAGGACAGGGGGCTTACGAGCAGTACTTC,CSIEPAGEGPGQGAYEQYF
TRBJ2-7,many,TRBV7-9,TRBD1,TGTGCCAGCCTCTTACAGGGGGACTACGAGCAGTACTTC,CASLLQGDYEQYF
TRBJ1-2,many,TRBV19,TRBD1,TGTGCCAGTTCTCAGGGGGCGCTTGGCTACACCTTC,CASSQGALGYTF
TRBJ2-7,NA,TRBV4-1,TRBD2,TGCGCCAGCAGCCAAGCTCTAGCGGGTTGGCAGTACTTC,CASSQALAGWQYF
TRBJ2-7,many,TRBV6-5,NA,TGTGCCAGCAGTTACTCGATTTCAGAATTTACCTACGAGCAGTACTTC,CASSYSISEFTYEQYF
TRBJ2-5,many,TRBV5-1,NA,TGCGCCAGCAGCTTGGAAGTTGACCTCCAAGAGACCCAGTACTTC,CASSLEVDLQETQYF
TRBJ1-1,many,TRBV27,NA,TGTGCCAGCGTGGGGGCCATGAACACTGAAGCTTTCTTT,CASVGAMNTEAFF
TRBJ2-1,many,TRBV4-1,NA,TGCGCCAGCACCAACCAGGGGGGGGCGATCGGCAGGGTTACGTTCTTC,CASTNQGGAIGRVTFF
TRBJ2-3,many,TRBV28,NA,TGTGCCAGCAGTTTGACTCTGGGCACAGATACGCAGTATTTT,CASSLTLGTDTQYF
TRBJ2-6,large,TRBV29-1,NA,TGCAGCGTTGCCCAATCTGGGGCCAACGTCCTGACTTTC,CSVAQSGANVLTF
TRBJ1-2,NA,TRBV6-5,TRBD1,TGTGCCAGCAGCCTGGGACAGAACTATGGCTACACCTTC,CASSLGQNYGYTF
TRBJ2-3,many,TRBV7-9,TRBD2,TGTGCCAGCAGCTCGCCCGGGACTAGCGCTCCAGATACGCAGTATTTT,CASSSPGTSAPDTQYF
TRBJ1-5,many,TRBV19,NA,TGTGCCAGTAGTATAGTGCCGAATCAGCCCCAGCATTTT,CASSIVPNQPQHF
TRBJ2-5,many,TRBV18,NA,TGTGCCAGCTCACAACCGGGACACGAAGCCCAAGAGACCCAGTACTTC,CASSQPGHEAQETQYF
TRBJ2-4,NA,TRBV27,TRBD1,TGTGCCAGCACTACTACGTGGGGGACAGGCCCCAACATTCAGTACTTC,CASTTTWGTGPNIQYF
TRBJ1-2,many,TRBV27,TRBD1,TGTGCCAGCAGTCAGGCTCCGTGGACAGGAAACTATGGCTACACCTTC,CASSQAPWTGNYGYTF
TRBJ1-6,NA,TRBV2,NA,TGTGCCAGCAGTCTCTCGGGGGTGTATAGCTCCTATAATTCACCCCTCCACTTT,CASSLSGVYSSYNSPLHF
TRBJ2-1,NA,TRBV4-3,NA,TGCGCCAGCAGCCAGAGCTACGTGACGGGGCTCTACAATGAGCGGTTCTTC,CASSQSYVTGLYNERFF
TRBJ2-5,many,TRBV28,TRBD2,TGTGCCAGCAGTTTTGAGCTAGCGGGATTCGTGGAGACCCAGTACTTC,CASSFELAGFVETQYF
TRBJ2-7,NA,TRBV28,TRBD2,TGTACGACTAGCGGGAACTACGAGCAGTACTTC,CTTSGNYEQYF
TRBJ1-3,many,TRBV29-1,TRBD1,TGCAGCGTGGCCGACAGGGAATCTGACACCATATATTTT,CSVADRESDTIYF
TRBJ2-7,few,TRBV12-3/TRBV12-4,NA,TGTGCCAGCGCCAGTATGAGTGGGCAGTACTTC,CASASMSGQYF
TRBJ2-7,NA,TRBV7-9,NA,TGTGCCAGCAGCGCCCCGGGAACCTACGAGCAGTACTTC,CASSAPGTYEQYF
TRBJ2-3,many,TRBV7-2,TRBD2,TGTGCCAGCAGCTTGGCCCTAGCGGGAGGCCCAGATACGCAGTATTTT,CASSLALAGGPDTQYF
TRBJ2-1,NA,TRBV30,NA,TGTGCCTGGAGTGTTGGCTCCTACGATGAGCAGTTCTTC,CAWSVGSYDEQFF
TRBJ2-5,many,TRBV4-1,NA,TGCGCCAGCAGCCAAATGGACCCCCGGGAGACCCAGTACTTC,CASSQMDPRETQYF
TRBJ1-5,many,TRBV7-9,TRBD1,TGTGCCAGCAGCGCAACGGGACAGGCTAGCAATCAGCCCCAGCATTTT,CASSATGQASNQPQHF
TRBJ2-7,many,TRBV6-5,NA,TGTGCCAGCAGTTACTCTCGGGGCTGGTACGAGCAGTACTTC,CASSYSRGWYEQYF
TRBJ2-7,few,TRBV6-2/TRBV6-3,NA,TGTGCCAGCAGTTACCGGCTAGTTTACGAGCAGTACTTC,CASSYRLVYEQYF
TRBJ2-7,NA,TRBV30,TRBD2,TGTGCCTGGAATGCGGGCCGACTAGCGGGACTATACGAGCAGTACTTC,CAWNAGRLAGLYEQYF
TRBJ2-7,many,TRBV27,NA,TGTGCCAGCAGTTTATTAGGGGGTATGCGCTACGAGCAGTACTTC,CASSLLGGMRYEQYF
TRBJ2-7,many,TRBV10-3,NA,TGTGCCGTGTTATCAGACCGGGGGGCGAGTTCCTACGAGCAGTACTTC,CAVLSDRGASSYEQYF
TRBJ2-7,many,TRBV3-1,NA,TGTGCCAGCAGCCAATATCCTAACTCCTACGAGCAGTACTTC,CASSQYPNSYEQYF
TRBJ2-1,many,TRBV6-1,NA,TGTGCCAGCAGTCCCCGGGGGAGCTCCTACAATGAGCAGTTCTTC,CASSPRGSSYNEQFF